This is a list of T cell receptor beta chains from one sample in a study of blood T cell repertoires in COVID-19. The table came from immunoSEQ multiplex PCR; TCRdb's copy has only in-frame clones and leaves some out. The sample lists about 140,000 clones; approximately 89% were seen once. Sequencing used peripheral blood. Every receptor here comes from a man in his 60s with active or convalescent COVID-19. Both conserved end residues are part of each CDR3.

CDR3 length	V gene	J gene	CDR3 protein
13	TRBV30	TRBJ2-1	CASGASGYNEQFF
15	TRBV4-3	TRBJ1-5	CASSQGQPLGEPQHF
15	TRBV5-6	TRBJ2-3	CASSRDRIYTDTQYF
16	TRBV21-1	TRBJ2-7	CASSKVLDRSSYEQYF
14	TRBV18	TRBJ1-1	CASSPGLEGGEAFF
16	TRBV15	TRBJ2-1	CATSPPPGLQHNEQFF
16	TRBV6-5	TRBJ2-4	CASSYSVSGPTNIQYF
13	TRBV18	TRBJ1-2	CASSPDSDYGYTF
13	TRBV6-6	TRBJ2-7	CASSRSRFYEQYF
13	TRBV19	TRBJ1-1	CASSILGRAEAFF
12	TRBV6-5	TRBJ1-2	CASSLQGYGYTF
15	TRBV19	TRBJ2-1	CAIGPSGRSYNEQFF
13	TRBV7-9	TRBJ1-3	CASSIYSGNTIYF
14	TRBV27	TRBJ1-4	CASSLVQHNEKLFF
15	TRBV19	TRBJ1-4	CASSLAVATNEKLFF
14	TRBV27	TRBJ1-5	CASSLIQGVRPQHF
15	TRBV19	TRBJ1-5	CASSFRQGGNQPQHF
14	TRBV28	TRBJ2-2	CASRRLRNTGELFF
15	TRBV2	TRBJ2-1	CASSLKLAGGGEQFF
15	TRBV28	TRBJ2-7	CASSLGLAGRHEQYF
16	TRBV6-6	TRBJ1-5	CASSRSHGGNNQPQHF
15	TRBV5-1	TRBJ2-3	CASSLRTGNTDTQYF
17	TRBV27	TRBJ2-1	CASSLLTTGAVFDEQFF
15	TRBV5-1	TRBJ1-1	CASSSTGGSETEAFF
15	TRBV5-5	TRBJ2-2	CASSLGGTNTGELFF
15	TRBV11-2	TRBJ2-3	CASSYGLASTDTQYF
15	TRBV11-1	TRBJ1-4	CASSYGGATNEKLFF
13	TRBV27	TRBJ1-1	CASSYRAGTEAFF
14	TRBV5-1	TRBJ2-7	CASSFTGGPGEQYF
14	TRBV5-4	TRBJ1-2	CASTEQPLDYGYTF
15	TRBV5-4	TRBJ2-2	CASSLVAEISGELFF
15	TRBV19	TRBJ2-1	CASRVAGVNYNEQFF
15	TRBV19	TRBJ2-1	CASSDPGLAFNEQFF
17	TRBV6-6	TRBJ1-3	CASSRGPTGKTGNTIYF
16	TRBV9	TRBJ2-2	CASSPRTSPNTGELFF
12	TRBV19	TRBJ1-1	CASRPGVGEAFF
14	TRBV28	TRBJ1-4	CASSSGTVYEKLFF
15	TRBV6-5	TRBJ1-6	CASSRDSSYNSPLHF
13	TRBV6-4	TRBJ2-5	CASSVGERETQYF
13	TRBV28	TRBJ2-7	CASLNQVGREQYF
13	TRBV19	TRBJ1-5	CASNNRNNQPQHF
16	TRBV7-8	TRBJ2-7	CASSLEGILGAYEQYF
13	TRBV7-2	TRBJ2-7	CASSLGGGYEQYF
17	TRBV5-1	TRBJ2-3	CASSLGKRRSSTDTQYF
13	TRBV7-9	TRBJ1-1	CASSLDMNTEAFF
15	TRBV27	TRBJ1-1	CASRRNRQGNTEAFF
14	TRBV6-5	TRBJ2-7	CASSYSSGSYEQYF